This T cell receptor (beta chain) was identified during a study of blood T cell repertoires in COVID-19. In the study overall: Samples representing acute and convalescent COVID-19 were sourced from the United States, Italy and Spain. From T cells, B-cell-depleted T cells, or PBMCs came the material, which was cDNA or gDNA.

This clone was recorded once. In the authors' methods: Counts of nucleated cells, estimated from reference gene primer amplification, were obtained. The table came from immunoSEQ multiplex PCR; TCRdb's copy has only in-frame clones and leaves some out. Clone size and the V and J calls come from that table; the DNA yielded D and trimming. The sample yields more than 60,000 clones, about 93% seen once. This CDR3 is built from 15 residues. Germline values: CDR1 MNHEY, CDR2 SVGAGI. The germline V and J ends were trimmed by 6 bases and 1 base, with 13 bases remaining between them. Sequencing used peripheral blood. This receptor was identified in a human donor in a cohort sampled during active COVID-19. The chain couples TRBV6-5 to TRBJ1-5, with D tentatively TRBD1 (5 bases). The CDR3 reads CASRSGGASNQPQHF. The CDR3 DNA sequence: TGTGCCAGCAGGTCGGGAGGGGCCAGCAATCAGCCCCAGCATTTT.